Below, one T cell receptor beta chain is given with its context. Here immunoSEQ multiplex PCR was the method, and the copy in TCRdb shows in-frame clones only, minus some. Counted here are 60,000 or so clones, roughly 88% occurring once; the ten biggest clones make up roughly 3%. The sample originates from a study of OX40 agonist ivuxolimab in advanced cancers. The V gene end was trimmed by 2 bases and the J gene end by 1 base; junction bases not matched to a gene: 2. The CDR3 has 16 amino acids. The germline V gene has CDR1 SGHTA and CDR2 FQGNSA. The sequence came from an adult with an advanced solid tumor such as melanoma, head and neck, liver or kidney cancer. V and J are TRBV7-2 and TRBJ2-7; the match to TRBD2 covers 13 bases. The input for sequencing was CD4+ or CD8+ T cells sorted from blood, taken in a trial of the OX40 agonist ivuxolimab. The CDR3 DNA reads as TGTGCCAGCAGCTTAAGACTAGCGGGGGGTTCCTACGAGCAGTACTTC. Translating gives CASSLRLAGGSYEQYF.